One and the same sample provided the 25 T cell receptor beta chains below, sequenced in a study of Graves' ophthalmopathy and Graves' hyperthyroidism. Amplification from RNA transcripts yielded the TCR beta CDR3 regions. HTBI-primed RT-PCR formed the first round, and a multiplex PCR formed the second. TCRdb independently ran MiXCR on the multiplex PCR reads; one entry per CDR3 protein. Among about 500,000 distinct CDR3 sequences listed, 14% were seen once. The sequenced material came from blood. The receptor set was obtained from a woman in her twenties or thirties with Graves' ophthalmopathy.

At least ten counts were recorded for this clonotype. J is TRBJ1-3 and V is TRBV24-1; no definite D call. The V gene lost 4 bases and the J gene lost 4 bases, with 7 bases spanning the gap. The germline V gene has CDR1 KGHDR and CDR2 SFDVKD. This CDR3 has 13 residues. CDR3 DNA sequence: TGTGCCACCAGTGAGCATCCCGGAAACACCATATATTTT. It specifies CATSEHPGNTIYF.

This clonotype was counted a few times. The chain employs TRBV4-1 and TRBJ2-7; 7 bases map to TRBD1. The CDR3 covers 13 residues. Losses at the gene ends were 3 bases for V and 5 bases for J; bases not matched to a gene: 4. Germline lookup yields CDR1 MGHRA and CDR2 YSYEKL. CDR3 protein: CASSQLGTDEQYF. The CDR3 coding sequence is TGCGCCAGCAGCCAGTTAGGGACAGACGAGCAGTACTTC.

This clonotype was recorded many times. The J gene is TRBJ1-1, the V gene TRBV9, with TRBD1 matching over 11 bases. The CDR3 runs 13 residues. The junction had 4 bases not matched to a gene; V was cut back by 6 bases and J by 6 bases. Germline CDR1 is SGDLS and CDR2 is YYNGEE. Here the CDR3 DNA reads TGTGCCAGCACCGGACAGGGGGCTTCTGAAGCTTTCTTT. This sequence encodes CASTGQGASEAFF.

Comments on this clonotype: One end of the junction is discordant with germline, which a read error may explain. This chain links TRBV12-3 or TRBV12-4 with TRBJ1-5; maybe TRBD1 (5 bases). This CDR3 spans 16 amino acids. The CDR3 protein is CASMLSGPYSNQPRHF. CDR3 nucleotides: TGTGCCAGCATGCTTTCAGGGCCGTATAGCAATCAGCCCCGGCACTTT.

This clonotype has ten or more counts. The chain uses TRBV2 and TRBJ2-7, with 8 positions matching TRBD1. The germline V gene encodes CDR1 SNHLY and CDR2 FYNNEI. The CDR3 length is 13 residues. The trim removed 11 bases at V and 0 bases at J, leaving 6 bases unmatched. CDR3 sequence reads: CAGRTGSSYEQYF. CDR3 sequence (DNA): TGTGCCGGCCGGACAGGGAGCTCCTACGAGCAGTACTTC.

This clonotype was observed many times. V and J are TRBV19 and TRBJ2-7; TRBD1 is a possible D gene (5 bases). Trimming took off 7 bases at V and 4 bases at J, with 17 bases between the two ends. The CDR3 extends over 14 amino acids. Germline-derived CDR1 and CDR2 are LNHDA and SQIVND (reference sequence). CDR3 amino acids: CASKSAGISYEQYF. As DNA, the CDR3 is TGTGCCAGTAAGTCGGCAGGGATTTCTTACGAGCAGTACTTC.

This clonotype has only a few counts. CDR3 nucleotides: TGTGCCAGTAGTATATTTGCGGATTTTGGGTCTGGAAACACCATATATTTT. Its protein is CASSIFADFGSGNTIYF. The chain employs TRBV19 and TRBJ1-3, with no clear D. The CDR3 extends over 17 amino acids. Between the trimmed V and J ends, which lost 2 bases and 1 base, there was a span of 15 bases. In germline, CDR1 is LNHDA, CDR2 SQIVND (reference sequence).

This clonotype was picked up many times. V and J are TRBV7-9 and TRBJ1-6, with D unclear. In germline, CDR1 is SEHNR, CDR2 FQNEAQ (reference sequence). Deletions cut 3 bases from V and 9 bases from J, with 6 bases between. The CDR3 is made up of 12 amino acids. The CDR3 sequence: CASSLGLSPLHF. The CDR3 nucleotides read TGTGCCAGCAGCTTGGGTCTTTCACCCCTCCACTTT. Drawing the rest from reference TRBV7-9 and TRBJ1-6, the complete variable domain is DTGVSQNPRHKITKRGQNVTFRCDPISEHNRLYWYRQTLGQGPEFLTYFQNEAQLEKSRLLSDRFSAERPKGSFSTLEIQRTEQGDSAMYLCASSLGLSPLHFGNGTRLTVT.

The J gene is TRBJ2-7, the V gene TRBV20-1; D is uncertain. Trimming took off 3 bases at V and 5 bases at J, with 14 bases between the two ends. Germline CDR1 reads DFQATT; CDR2 reads SNEGSKA (reference sequence). The length of the CDR3 is 13 residues. The CDR3 DNA reads as TGCAGTGCTAGGCAATTCCCTGGAGACGAGCAGTACTTC. Amino acids: CSARQFPGDEQYF.

This clonotype has ten or more counts. The V call is TRBV30, the J call TRBJ1-1; the D gene is possibly TRBD1 (6 bases). The CDR3 runs to 17 residues. The V and J ends lost 1 base and 1 base respectively, with 19 bases between them. CDR1 and CDR2 (germline): GTSNPN, SVGIG (reference sequence). The CDR3 DNA reads TGTGCCTGGAGTGAGACCAGTGGACAGCTGTGGAACACTGAAGCTTTCTTT. It is translated as CAWSETSGQLWNTEAFF. Drawing the rest from reference TRBV30 and TRBJ1-1, the complete variable domain is SQTIHQWPATLVQPVGSPLSLECTVEGTSNPNLYWYRQAAGRGLQLLFYSVGIGQISSEVPQNLSASRPQDRQFILSSKKLLLSDSGFYLCAWSETSGQLWNTEAFFGQGTRLTVV.

This clonotype was observed once. The V and J genes are TRBV7-9 and TRBJ1-1; D gene ambiguous. With 5 bases removed from V and 0 bases from J, the gap between germline ends came to 13 bases. CDR1 SEHNR and CDR2 FQNEAQ come from the germline V gene (reference sequence). The CDR3 length is 15 residues. For the CDR3, the DNA is TGTGCCAGCAGCCCCAAATGGGGTTTGAACACTGAAGCTTTCTTT. It encodes CASSPKWGLNTEAFF.

This clonotype was observed many times. The V call is TRBV28, the J call TRBJ1-5; possible D gene TRBD1, 5 bases. CDR1 MDHEN and CDR2 SYDVKM come from the germline V gene. Trimming left V 5 bases short and J 2 bases short, with 16 bases between. The CDR3 is 16 residues long. CDR3 sequence: CASSKGTFWGNQPQHF. The CDR3 DNA follows: TGTGCCAGCAGTAAAGGGACCTTTTGGGGCAATCAGCCCCAGCATTTT.

Concerning this clonotype itself: A read error may account for a junction end that differs from germline. This chain connects TRBV4-1 to TRBJ1-1; D is ambiguous. The CDR3 runs 13 residues. Germline-derived CDR1 and CDR2 are MGHRA and YSYEKL. The CDR3 is CASSPRANTEVFF. The CDR3 DNA sequence: TGCGCCAGCAGCCCGCGGGCGAACACTGAAGTTTTCTTT.

The rearrangement joins TRBV10-3 to TRBJ2-7; the D gene is possibly TRBD2 (7 bases). The CDR3 is made up of 14 amino acids. Trimming shortened V by 0 bases and J by 6 bases, and 12 bases separated the two germline ends. Per germline, CDR1 ENHRY and CDR2 SYGVKD. DNA for the CDR3: TGTGCCATCAGTGAGTCGAGGGGGGGCTTCGAGCAGTACTTC. It yields the protein CAISESRGGFEQYF.

Ten or more counts support this clonotype. The gene calls are TRBV4-1 and TRBJ1-2, with unresolved D. Germline loops: CDR1 MGHRA, CDR2 YSYEKL. V gave up 0 bases and J gave up 6 bases, with 8 bases separating them. This CDR3 is built from 13 residues. For the CDR3, the DNA is TGCGCCAGCAGCCAAGATCGAGGGAATGGCTACACCTTC. This codes for CASSQDRGNGYTF.

This clonotype was counted many times. This rearrangement joins TRBV27 to TRBJ2-5, with D possibly matching TRBD1 (5 bases). Trimming took off 6 bases at V and 4 bases at J, with 15 bases between the two ends. This CDR3 spans 14 amino acids. The germline CDR1 and CDR2 sequences are MNHEY and SMNVEV (reference sequence). This CDR3 is CASSPSRVSETQYF. As DNA, the CDR3 is TGTGCCAGCAGCCCAAGCAGGGTTTCAGAGACCCAGTACTTC.

Worth noting for this clonotype: A single base separates this from a much larger clone, so it may be a read error. Since no conserved phenylalanine or tryptophan closes the CDR3, a read error is the likely cause. The V and J genes are TRBV2 and TRBJ1-2; D gene uncertain. The V end was cut by 2 bases, the J end by 4 bases, with 8 bases between. CDR3 length: 13 residues. Germline V CDR1 and CDR2: SNHLY, FYNNEI. This CDR3 is CASSESPTYGYTV. The CDR3 DNA follows: TGTGCCAGCAGTGAAAGCCCGACCTATGGCTACACCGTC.

This clonotype was seen at least ten times. CDR3 amino acids: CSVNRDTEAFF. CDR3 bases: TGCAGCGTTAACAGGGACACTGAAGCTTTCTTT. The chain recombines TRBV29-1 with TRBJ1-1; a weak D match, TRBD1 (6 bases). Between the trimmed V and J ends, which lost 5 bases and 3 bases, there was a span of 7 bases. This CDR3 has 11 amino acids. Per the germline V gene, CDR1 is SQVTM and CDR2 is ANQGSEA. Using reference TRBV29-1 and TRBJ1-1 for the parts outside the CDR3, the full variable domain is SAVISQKPSRDICQRGTSLTIQCQVDSQVTMMFWYRQQPGQSLTLIATANQGSEATYESGFVIDKFPISRPNLTFSTLTVSNMSPEDSSIYLCSVNRDTEAFFGQGTRLTVV.

The chain recombines TRBV19 with TRBJ1-1; TRBD1 is a possible D gene (6 bases). V was clipped by 3 bases and J by 6 bases, with 14 bases between them. Germline CDR1 and CDR2: LNHDA and SQIVND (reference sequence). The CDR3 has 14 residues. The CDR3 loop reads CASSIGSGAAEAFF. The CDR3 nucleotides are TGTGCCAGTAGTATTGGTTCGGGGGCCGCTGAAGCTTTCTTT.

This clonotype was detected many times. This rearrangement joins TRBV4-1 to TRBJ1-6; D might be TRBD1 (6 bases). The CDR3 loop spans 14 amino acids. Germline CDR1 MGHRA, CDR2 YSYEKL. Trimming removed 0 bases at V and 10 bases at J, with 10 bases between. CDR3 region: CASSQEGGESPLHF. The CDR3 region has the DNA TGCGCCAGCAGCCAAGAAGGGGGGGAATCACCCCTCCACTTT.

This clonotype was counted ten times or more. The chain has TRBV3-1 and TRBJ1-3; no reliable D call. The V gene lost 0 bases and the J gene lost 1 base, with 7 bases spanning the gap. This CDR3 has 15 residues. Germline CDR1 and CDR2: LGHDT and YNNKEL (reference sequence). The CDR3 reads CASSQELWSGNTIYF. Here the CDR3 DNA reads TGTGCCAGCAGCCAAGAATTGTGGTCTGGAAACACCATATATTTT.

At least ten counts were recorded for this clonotype. This chain uses TRBV28 with TRBJ1-2; perhaps TRBD1 as D (5 bases). Germline V CDR1 and CDR2: MDHEN, SYDVKM. The CDR3 totals 14 residues. V was cut by 5 bases and J by 3 bases, with 13 bases left in between. DNA of the CDR3: TGTGCCAGCAGTGCTTTGGGCAGGGACTATGGCTACACCTTC. This gives the protein CASSALGRDYGYTF.

CDR3: CASSASTGGVTGELFF. CDR3 sequence (DNA): TGCGCCAGCAGCGCGTCGACGGGGGGGGTCACCGGGGAGCTGTTTTTT. The V gene is TRBV5-1, the J gene TRBJ2-2; 8 nucleotides line up with TRBD2. The CDR3 loop spans 16 amino acids. Germline CDR1 reads SGHRS; CDR2 reads YFSETQ. J was trimmed by 4 bases and V by 4 bases; bases with no gene match: 9. Variable domain in full (rest from reference TRBV5-1 and TRBJ2-2): KAGVTQTPRYLIKTRGQQVTLSCSPISGHRSVSWYQQTPGQGLQFLFEYFSETQRNKGNFPGRFSGRQFSNSRSEMNVSTLELGDSALYLCASSASTGGVTGELFFGEGSRLTVL.

This clonotype showed up many times. The V call is TRBV15, the J call TRBJ1-2; D may be TRBD1 (5 bases). CDR3 length equals 19 residues. Germline-derived CDR1 and CDR2 are LNHNV and YYDKDF (reference sequence). The ends were cut back, 2 bases at V and 0 bases at J, with 22 bases in the middle. For the CDR3, the DNA is TGTGCCACCAGCAGAAACCTAGGCAGGGCCGCTTCAGCTAACTATGGCTACACCTTC. It is translated as CATSRNLGRAASANYGYTF.

This rearrangement joins TRBV20-1 to TRBJ2-7; maybe TRBD2 (5 bases). The CDR3 is 14 residues long. V lost 2 bases, J lost 2 bases, and 13 bases lay in between. Germline V gene data show CDR1 as DFQATT and CDR2 as SNEGSKA (reference sequence). The chain's CDR3 is CSARPGSTAYEQYF. In DNA form, the CDR3 reads TGCAGTGCTAGACCGGGAAGTACGGCCTACGAGCAGTACTTC.